The T cell receptor beta chain under discussion was sequenced for a study of control samples from healthy donors and cancer patients. The method was immunoSEQ multiplex PCR; TCRdb's version includes in-frame clones alone and lacks a portion of them. The data show almost 85,000 clones, over 90% seen once. The V and J ends lost 4 bases and 10 bases, in that order; junction bases with no gene match: 13. CDR3 size: 17 residues. Germline V gene lookup returns CDR1 SGHNT and CDR2 YYREEE (reference sequence). This TCR came from a woman aged 18-29 years in good health. This rearrangement joins TRBV5-4 to TRBJ2-1, with TRBD2 matching 14 bases. Specimen: blood. CDR3: CASSALSRTSGRQEQFF. CDR3 DNA: TGTGCCAGCAGCGCACTCAGTCGGACTAGCGGGAGGCAAGAGCAGTTCTTC.